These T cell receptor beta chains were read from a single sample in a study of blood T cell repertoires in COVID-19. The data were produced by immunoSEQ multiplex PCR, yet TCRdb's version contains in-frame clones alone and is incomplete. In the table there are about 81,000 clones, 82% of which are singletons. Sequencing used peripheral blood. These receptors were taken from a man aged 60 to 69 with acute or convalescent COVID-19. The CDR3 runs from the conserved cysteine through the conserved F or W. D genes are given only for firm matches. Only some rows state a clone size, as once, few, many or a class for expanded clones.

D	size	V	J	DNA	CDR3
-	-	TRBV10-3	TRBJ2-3	TGTGCCATCAGCGGAGGGGTTGCAGATACGCAGTATTTT	CAISGGVADTQYF
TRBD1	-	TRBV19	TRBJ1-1	TGTGCCAGTAGTCCCAGGGGGTCGACTGAAGCTTTCTTT	CASSPRGSTEAFF
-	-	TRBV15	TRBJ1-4	TGTGCCACCACTACCAGGGCAACTAATGAAAAACTGTTTTTT	CATTTRATNEKLFF
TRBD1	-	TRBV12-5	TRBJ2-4	TGTGCTAGTGGTTTCACCTACCGTACCCGACAGGGCCTAGCCAAAAACATTCAGTACTTC	CASGFTYRTRQGLAKNIQYF
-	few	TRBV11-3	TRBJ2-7	TGTGCCAGCAGCTTACGACAGGACTACGAGCAGTACTTC	CASSLRQDYEQYF
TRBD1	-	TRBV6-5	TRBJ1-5	TGTGCCAGCAGATACCAGGGACAGATTCAGCCCCAGCATTTT	CASRYQGQIQPQHF
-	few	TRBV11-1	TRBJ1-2	TGTGCCAGCAGCTTAGTGGTTTCAGACTATGGCTACACCTTC	CASSLVVSDYGYTF
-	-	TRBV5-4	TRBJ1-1	TGTGCCAGCAGTAGAATAGACGGAGCCAACACTGAAGCTTTCTTT	CASSRIDGANTEAFF
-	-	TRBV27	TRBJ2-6	TGTGCCAGCAGTTCGAAGGGGGTTTCTGGGGCCAACGTCCTGACTTTC	CASSSKGVSGANVLTF
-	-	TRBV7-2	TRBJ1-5	TGTGCCAGCAGCGAAGCCGGGATGGATCAGCCCCAGCATTTT	CASSEAGMDQPQHF
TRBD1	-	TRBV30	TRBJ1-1	TGTGCCTGGAGTGACAGGGGGCAGGCTGAAGCTTTCTTT	CAWSDRGQAEAFF